A selection of T cell receptor beta chains follows, all from one sample in a study of T cells expressing NK-cell markers. TCRdb re-called the 5' RACE reads and catalogs CDR3 proteins one per entry, DNA excluded. In all, the sample yields around 380,000 distinct CDR3 sequences. Sequenced sample: blood T cells: a sorted CD56 or NKG2C T cell subset, CD4+ or CD8+ T cells, or bulk PBMC T cells (not recorded which). The receptors were gathered from a woman aged 50 to 65 in good health. Both conserved end residues are part of each CDR3.

J | V | CDR3
TRBJ2-6 | TRBV7-3 | CASSLNREGANVLTF
TRBJ2-7 | TRBV4-2 | CASSQEGTSNPVYEQYF
TRBJ1-1 | TRBV11-3 | CASRPSPWGNLNTEAFF
TRBJ2-1 | TRBV7-8 | CASSLVGLAGGRPFF
TRBJ2-2 | TRBV29-1 | CSGILAGGNTGELFF
TRBJ2-1 | TRBV24-1 | CATSDFETSGARNEQFF
TRBJ2-1 | TRBV20-1 | CSATGQSSYNEQFF
TRBJ1-1 | TRBV25-1 | CASSDRINTEAFF
TRBJ2-7 | TRBV12-3/TRBV12-4 | CASSPFSYEQYF
TRBJ1-1 | TRBV5-5 | CASRVAGGRNTEAFF
TRBJ1-4 | TRBV5-1 | CASSLAGTLGEKLFF
TRBJ2-2 | TRBV29-1 | CSVTGASVNTGELFF
TRBJ2-1 | TRBV20-1 | CSAREHTGLAGNEQFF
TRBJ2-3 | TRBV12-3/TRBV12-4 | CASRGLAGGSTDTQYF
TRBJ2-7 | TRBV20-1 | CSAPNEGAEQYF
TRBJ2-1 | TRBV2 | CASSLPGTERDEQFF
TRBJ2-1 | TRBV7-9 | CASSLLSSGNEQFF
TRBJ2-2 | TRBV12-3/TRBV12-4 | CASSPMVGFGELFF
TRBJ2-1 | TRBV24-1 | CATGQGFVSEQFF
TRBJ2-6 | TRBV27 | CASSLRGQVSSGANVLTF
TRBJ1-2 | TRBV4-1 | CASSQDQDREGIYYGYTF
TRBJ2-7 | TRBV24-1 | CATSQGTYEQYF
TRBJ2-1 | TRBV6-1 | CASSDVYNEQFF
TRBJ1-1 | TRBV3-1 | CASSNLGGYTEAFF
TRBJ1-6 | TRBV19 | CASSGETGQMNSPLHF
TRBJ2-3 | TRBV4-1 | CASSQESQSEDTQYF
TRBJ1-3 | TRBV5-1 | CASRSGGGNTIYF
TRBJ2-1 | TRBV20-1 | CSARGVAGVESSYNEQFF
TRBJ1-4 | TRBV15 | CATTFRDIREKLFF
TRBJ2-1 | TRBV3-1 | CASSQSTAGATQGDEQFF
TRBJ2-2 | TRBV12-3/TRBV12-4 | CASGTPARQDTGELFF
TRBJ2-4 | TRBV5-1 | CASSSDPGLAGEQYF
TRBJ2-3 | TRBV12-3/TRBV12-4 | CASSQKRGRGTDTQYF
TRBJ2-1 | TRBV9 | CASSVEGGSSYNEQFF
TRBJ1-1 | TRBV20-1 | CSARVGATEAFF
TRBJ2-3 | TRBV24-1 | CATSDPPWDTQYF
TRBJ2-1 | TRBV20-1 | CSAVSRRSSYNEQFF
TRBJ2-7 | TRBV5-6 | CASSLSGVVHEQYF
TRBJ2-1 | TRBV2 | CASSPYSGRAYNEQFF
TRBJ2-1 | TRBV6-1 | CASSVLTSGIDEQFF
TRBJ1-2 | TRBV29-1 | CSVVGESWAYGYTF
TRBJ1-5 | TRBV27 | CASSPGTVYQPQHF
TRBJ2-3 | TRBV12-3/TRBV12-4 | CASSFSVSSTDTQYF